This TCR beta chain is from a study of control samples from healthy donors and cancer patients (dated by TCRdb to between 2020 and 2021). The library was prepared using the immunoSEQ multiplex PCR assay. TCRdb limited this immuneACCESS table to in-frame rearrangements with V and J called. A share of clones is missing; checked studies link under half to unresolved V genes, and the rest is unexplained. For this sample the table gives about 110,000 clones, of which about nine tenths were detected only once. More than 3.5% of the sample is in the top ten clones. Remarks on this clone: What antigen it recognizes has not been identified. Base-call qualities are not available, and no considerably larger clone is one nucleotide away.

Sequenced input: blood. The clonotype comes from a human donor in good health. The donor label of this sample is uncertain.

The nucleotides read TGTGCCAGCAGCCAACCGGGACAGGGGGTCAATGAGCAGTTCTTC. The resulting protein is CASSQPGQGVNEQFF. Recombination joined TRBV3-1 (or the pseudogene TRBV3-2) with TRBJ2-1; 11 of the junction bases match TRBD1. V is trimmed back by 2 bases and J by 6 bases, and the junction contains 3 bases that no gene match accounts for. From the cysteine up to the phenylalanine, the CDR3 has a length of 15 residues. The retained sequence is limited to the CDR3, 45 bases, with the frame set at the first base. Based on the germline V gene (reference sequence), the CDR1 and CDR2 sequences are LGHDT and YNNKEL.